The 20 T cell receptor beta chains below were found in one sample sequenced in a study of CD8+CD57+ T cells in acquired aplastic anemia. TCR beta VDJ and CDR3 profiling used genomic DNA as template. TCRdb re-derived calls from the reads in MiXCR, one entry per CDR3 protein. The repertoire holds approximately 170,000 distinct CDR3 sequences, with 54% as singletons. Sequences were obtained from sorted CD4+, CD8+, or CD8+CD57+ T cells (not recorded which) from PBMCs. Source of these receptors: a human donor in good health, serving as a control.

The chain recombines TRBV29-1 with TRBJ1-3; no firm D call. CDR1 and CDR2 from the germline V gene are SQVTM and ANQGSEA. This CDR3 has 13 amino acids. The V gene lost 6 bases and the J gene lost 0 bases, with 9 bases spanning the gap. The CDR3: CSVVQSSGNTIYF. The CDR3 nucleotides are TGCAGCGTCGTACAGAGCTCTGGAAACACCATATATTTT.

About this clonotype itself: One end of the junction is discordant with germline, which a read error may explain. J is TRBJ1-2 and V is TRBV6-5; possible D gene TRBD1, 6 bases. Germline lookup yields CDR1 MNHEY and CDR2 SVGAGI. The CDR3 covers 15 residues. CDR3 in DNA: TGTGCCGGCAGTTACGGTCCGGGGGCGAACTATGGCTACACCTTC. Translated: CAGSYGPGANYGYTF.

This clonotype was seen only a few times. The chain uses TRBV7-3 and TRBJ2-1; 12 nucleotides agree with TRBD2. In germline, CDR1 is SGHTA, CDR2 FQGTGA. This CDR3 has 15 amino acids. J was trimmed by 7 bases and V by 4 bases; bases with no gene match: 5. CDR3 region: CASSSTSGGSNEQFF. The CDR3 DNA sequence: TGTGCCAGCAGCTCGACTAGCGGGGGATCAAATGAGCAGTTCTTC.

The chain employs TRBV12-3 or TRBV12-4 and TRBJ2-3; TRBD1 matches at 7 bases. J lost 3 bases, V lost 3 bases, and 15 bases had no gene match. This CDR3 contains 18 residues. In DNA, the CDR3 is TGTGCCAGCAGTTTGGTAGGGCCCTCACAGGGGCGGACAGATACGCAGTATTTT. It translates to CASSLVGPSQGRTDTQYF.

This clonotype was picked up many times. This chain uses TRBV15 with TRBJ1-2; D possibly corresponds to TRBD1 (5 bases). The V gene lost 1 base and the J gene lost 2 bases, with 11 bases spanning the gap. The CDR3 spans 15 residues. Germline V gives CDR1 LNHNV, CDR2 YYDKDF (reference sequence). CDR3 sequence reads: CATSRVTDINYGYTF. The CDR3 DNA reads TGTGCCACCAGCAGAGTGACAGATATAAACTATGGCTACACCTTC.

The chain employs TRBV19 and TRBJ1-1; weak D call: TRBD1 (5 bases). Germline V gene data show CDR1 as LNHDA and CDR2 as SQIVND (reference sequence). This CDR3 has 11 amino acids. V lost 6 bases and J lost 8, with 10 bases in between. The CDR3 loop reads CASSTGGEAFF. DNA of the CDR3: TGTGCCAGTAGCACCGGGGGGGAAGCTTTCTTT.

The chain joins TRBV12-3 or TRBV12-4 to TRBJ2-5; 12 bases match TRBD2. The CDR3 spans 18 residues. The V gene end was trimmed by 6 bases and the J gene end by 4 bases; junction bases not matched to a gene: 15. This CDR3 reads CASSLRASGGGARETQYF. In DNA, the CDR3 is TGTGCCAGCAGCCTAAGGGCTAGCGGGGGGGGGGCAAGAGAGACCCAGTACTTC.

The genes are TRBV19 and TRBJ2-7; 7 bases line up with TRBD2. Trimming removed 5 bases from V and 0 bases from J; junction bases left unmatched: 4. The CDR3 runs to 14 residues. Germline assignment: CDR1 LNHDA and CDR2 SQIVND (reference sequence). Here the CDR3 DNA reads TGTGCCAGTAGTCGGGACTACTACTCCTACGAGCAGTACTTC. Its translation: CASSRDYYSYEQYF. The full variable domain, in which reference TRBV19 and TRBJ2-7 provide the parts outside the CDR3, is DGGITQSPKYLFRKEGQNVTLSCEQNLNHDAMYWYRQDPGQGLRLIYYSQIVNDFQKGDIAEGYSVSREKKESFPLTVTSAQKNPTAFYLCASSRDYYSYEQYFGPGTRLTVT.

The chain recombines TRBV4-1 with TRBJ2-7, with 9 bases aligning to TRBD1. Germline V gene data show CDR1 as MGHRA and CDR2 as YSYEKL. After removal of 1 base from V and 0 bases from J, the junction contained 4 bases not matched to a gene. This CDR3 is 16 amino acids long. CDR3 protein: CASSQAGTGSSYEQYF. The CDR3 DNA reads as TGCGCCAGCAGCCAAGCCGGGACAGGGTCCTCCTACGAGCAGTACTTC.

This chain joins TRBV7-2 and TRBJ2-3; 7 bases are a match to TRBD1. From germline, CDR1 is SGHTA and CDR2 FQGNSA. V shed 1 base, J shed 1 base, and the junction held 2 bases outside the gene matches. CDR3 length: 15 amino acids. CDR3 in DNA: TGTGCCAGCAGCTTAGTCGGACAGGGCACAGATACGCAGTATTTT. It specifies CASSLVGQGTDTQYF.

This clonotype was picked up a small number of times. It may be a read error: a sequence one base away is much more abundant. V and J are TRBV5-1 and TRBJ2-2; either TRBD1 or TRBD2 may supply D (5 bases each). V was pared by 4 bases and J by 7 bases, with 20 bases between. In germline, CDR1 is SGHRS, CDR2 YFSETQ. The CDR3 has 16 amino acids. Here the CDR3 DNA reads TGCGCCAGCAGCCAACTTCGGGGCGGAGGCGGCGGGGAGCTGTTTTTT. This sequence encodes CASSQLRGGGGGELFF.

The CDR3, as DNA: TGTGCCAGTAGTCCCGTACAGGGGTTTAATCAGCCCCAGCATTTT. Translating it yields CASSPVQGFNQPQHF. The chain uses TRBV19 and TRBJ1-5, with 7 bases matching TRBD1. CDR1 LNHDA and CDR2 SQIVND come from the germline V gene (reference sequence). With 5 bases clipped from V and 4 bases from J, the junction kept 8 bases outside the gene matches. The CDR3 consists of 15 residues.

At least ten counts were recorded for this clonotype. The CDR3 region is CATSRVQLNSPLHF. Written as DNA, the CDR3 is TGTGCCACCAGCAGAGTACAGCTGAATTCACCCCTCCACTTT. The chain combines TRBV15 with TRBJ1-6; the D is unclear. Trimming shortened V by 1 base and J by 7 bases, and 8 bases separated the two germline ends. The CDR3 runs to 14 residues. Germline V gene data show CDR1 as LNHNV and CDR2 as YYDKDF (reference sequence). Full variable domain (missing parts from reference TRBV15 and TRBJ1-6): DAMVIQNPRYQVTQFGKPVTLSCSQTLNHNVMYWYQQKSSQAPKLLFHYYDKDFNNEADTPDNFQSRRPNTSFCFLDIRSPGLGDTAMYLCATSRVQLNSPLHFGNGTRLTVT.

The chain employs TRBV9 and TRBJ1-6, with D possibly matching TRBD1 (6 bases). The V gene's germline CDR1 is SGDLS and CDR2 YYNGEE. CDR3 length: 15 amino acids. V shed 0 bases and J shed 7 bases, with 11 bases lying between them. CDR3 protein: CASSVAGDRNSPLHF. CDR3 nucleotides: TGTGCCAGCAGCGTAGCAGGGGATCGCAATTCACCCCTCCACTTT.

The rearrangement joins TRBV20-1 to TRBJ2-3, with TRBD1 as a possible D gene (5 bases). The end of the DNA fits TRBJ1-5 better, so the J call may be wrong. The CDR3 covers 13 residues. CDR1 is DFQATT, CDR2 SNEGSKA, per germline (reference sequence). This chain's CDR3 is CSATTVSNQPQHF. CDR3 sequence (DNA): TGCAGTGCCACGACAGTTAGCAATCAGCCCCAGCATTTT.

On this clonotype itself: One junction end disagrees with the germline gene, perhaps due to a read error. The V call is TRBV7-2, the J call TRBJ1-6; D is perhaps TRBD1 (5 bases). Germline V gene sequence: CDR1 SGHTA, CDR2 FQGNSA. The CDR3 runs to 16 residues. The CDR3, as DNA: TGTGCCAGCAGCTTGGATAGGGGCGACTATAAGTCACCCCTCCACTTT. Protein: CASSLDRGDYKSPLHF.

This chain connects TRBV27 to TRBJ1-2, with D hard to call. In germline, CDR1 is MNHEY, CDR2 SMNVEV (reference sequence). The CDR3 contains 13 residues. The germline V and J ends were trimmed by 3 bases and 6 bases, with 11 bases remaining between them. This CDR3 is CASSFDRADGYTF. The CDR3 nucleotides are TGTGCCAGCAGTTTTGATAGGGCGGATGGCTACACCTTC.

The chain employs TRBV20-1 and TRBJ1-6; D is undetermined. The CDR3 sequence is 14 residues long. Germline CDR1 and CDR2: DFQATT and SNEGSKA (reference sequence). V dropped 4 bases and J dropped 9 bases, with 16 bases sitting between them. This CDR3 is CSAKGLDWGSPLHF. The CDR3 DNA follows: TGCAGTGCTAAAGGGTTAGACTGGGGTTCACCCCTCCACTTT.

As concerns this clonotype: At one boundary the junction diverges from the germline segment, which might be a read error. V is TRBV6-5 and J is TRBJ1-1; no clear D. Looked up from germline, CDR1 is MNHEY and CDR2 is SVGAGI. This CDR3 spans 11 amino acids. The CDR3 here is CASSYNTEALF. The CDR3 DNA follows: TGTGCCAGCAGTTACAACACTGAAGCTCTCTTT.

About this clonotype itself: A much larger clone differs from this one at a single base, so this may be a read error. The V gene is TRBV24-1, the J gene TRBJ2-7, with TRBD1 matching over 10 bases. Germline V lookup: CDR1 KGHDR, CDR2 SFDVKD. The CDR3 covers 13 residues. The chain's CDR3 is CATGTGVSYEQCF. In DNA, the CDR3 is TGTGCCACCGGGACAGGGGTCTCCTACGAGCAGTGCTTC.